Below are 26 T cell receptor beta chains sequenced from a single sample in a study of blood T cell repertoires in COVID-19. Method: immunoSEQ multiplex PCR; TCRdb's copy keeps in-frame clones and lacks some. The sample lists approximately 220,000 clones; 85% were seen once. Sequencing was carried out using PBMCs or T cells enriched from blood (not recorded which). Receptor source: a middle-aged man who had recovered from COVID-19.

The chain employs TRBV25-1 and TRBJ2-5, with D perhaps TRBD2 (5 bases). This CDR3 region has 17 residues. Looked up from germline, CDR1 is MGHDK and CDR2 is SYGVNS. V shed 4 bases and J shed 5 bases, with 23 bases lying between them. CDR3 nucleotides: TGTGCCAGCAGTGCCCTACGGAGACAATTGGGAGATGAGACCCAGTACTTC. Encoded protein: CASSALRRQLGDETQYF.

V and J are TRBV19 and TRBJ1-6, with D possibly being TRBD1 (5 bases). CDR1 is LNHDA and CDR2 is SQIVND in the germline V gene (reference sequence). The V end was cut by 3 bases, the J end by 8 bases, with 11 bases between. The CDR3 covers 14 residues. The CDR3 region has the DNA TGTGCCAGTAGTATGGGAAGGGGTGATTCACCCCTCCACTTT. Translated, it gives CASSMGRGDSPLHF.

The chain links TRBV2 to TRBJ1-2, with D perhaps matching TRBD1 (6 bases). This CDR3 is built from 12 residues. V gave up 8 bases and J gave up 4 bases, with 11 bases separating them. Germline assignment: CDR1 SNHLY and CDR2 FYNNEI. DNA of the CDR3: TGTGCCAGCCAACAGGGCCGCTATGGCTACACCTTC. Amino acids: CASQQGRYGYTF.

The CDR3 sequence: CASIDRVSGGNTIYF. CDR3 coding DNA: TGTGCCAGTATCGACAGGGTCTCGGGTGGAAACACCATATATTTT. The chain has TRBV19 and TRBJ1-3, with TRBD1 matching over 7 bases. V lost 7 bases and J lost 3; bases outside the gene matches: 9. Germline CDR1 reads LNHDA; CDR2 reads SQIVND (reference sequence). The length of the CDR3 is 15 residues.

This clone was recorded only once. The V and J genes are TRBV19 and TRBJ1-2; no reliable D call. This CDR3 comprises 13 residues. V gave up 7 bases and J gave up 8 bases, with 17 bases separating them. Germline CDR1 LNHDA, CDR2 SQIVND (reference sequence). The CDR3 region has the DNA TGTGCCAGTACCCAACAACTACAACGAGGCTACACCTTC. This codes for CASTQQLQRGYTF.

The chain joins TRBV24-1 to TRBJ2-1; maybe TRBD2 (6 bases). The CDR3 loop spans 13 amino acids. Per germline, CDR1 KGHDR and CDR2 SFDVKD. V gave up 0 bases and J gave up 9 bases, with 8 bases separating them. The CDR3 DNA sequence: TGTGCCACCAGTGATTTGCTTAGCGGTGAGCAGTTCTTC. Translation gives CATSDLLSGEQFF.

The genes are TRBV7-9 and TRBJ2-1, with 9 nucleotides matching TRBD2. The V gene end was trimmed by 0 bases and the J gene end by 7 bases; junction bases not matched to a gene: 4. Germline assignment: CDR1 SEHNR and CDR2 FQNEAQ (reference sequence). The length of the CDR3 is 15 residues. CDR3 in amino acids: CASSLASGRINEQFF. CDR3 nucleotides: TGTGCCAGCAGCTTAGCGAGCGGGAGGATAAATGAGCAGTTCTTC.

This clone came up a few times. This rearrangement joins TRBV4-3 to TRBJ2-7; 7 nucleotides agree with TRBD1. With 2 bases clipped from V and 3 bases from J, the junction kept 7 bases outside the gene matches. Germline V CDR1 and CDR2: LGHNA, YSLEER. This CDR3 comprises 15 residues. The CDR3 region has the DNA TGCGCCAGCAGCCAAACGACAGGGAGAGGCTACGAGCAGTACTTC. The encoded protein is CASSQTTGRGYEQYF.

CDR3 protein: CASSLDTNYGYTF. The CDR3 DNA reads TGTGCCAGCAGCTTAGATACTAACTATGGCTACACCTTC. The chain joins TRBV11-2 to TRBJ1-2; no definite D call. The CDR3 runs 13 residues. Germline CDR1 is SGHAT and CDR2 is FQNNGV. The V gene lost 0 bases and the J gene lost 0 bases, with 2 bases spanning the gap. The full variable domain, rest sourced from reference TRBV11-2 and TRBJ1-2, is EAGVAQSPRYKIIEKRQSVAFWCNPISGHATLYWYQQILGQGPKLLIQFQNNGVVDDSQLPKDRFSAERLKGVDSTLKIQPAKLEDSAVYLCASSLDTNYGYTFGSGTRLTVV.

The chain joins TRBV7-8 to TRBJ1-4; no firm D call. The length of the CDR3 is 13 residues. Per the germline V gene, CDR1 is SGHVS and CDR2 is FQNEAQ. Deletions cut 5 bases from V and 6 bases from J, with 10 bases between. CDR3 loop: CASSLAGDEKLFF. DNA of the CDR3: TGTGCCAGCAGCCTGGCCGGGGATGAAAAACTGTTTTTT.

The genes are TRBV5-1 and TRBJ2-7; 7 bases are a match to TRBD1. The germline CDR1 and CDR2 sequences are SGHRS and YFSETQ. The CDR3 extends over 15 amino acids. Trimming at V came to 3 bases and at J to 6 bases, leaving 12 bases not matched to a gene. The CDR3 loop reads CASSSENRGLSEQYF. The CDR3, as DNA: TGCGCCAGCAGCTCGGAGAACAGGGGTCTCAGCGAGCAGTACTTC.

Only one count was recorded for this clone. The V and J genes are TRBV11-2 and TRBJ2-7; D remains unclear. Trimming pared 0 bases from V and 5 bases from J, leaving 14 bases between. This CDR3 is 15 amino acids long. The V gene's germline CDR1 is SGHAT and CDR2 FQNNGV. The chain's CDR3 is CASSLDRRQIDEQYF. For the CDR3, the DNA is TGTGCCAGCAGCTTAGATCGGCGGCAAATCGACGAGCAGTACTTC.

In nucleotides, the CDR3 is TGTGCCACCAGTGACCGACAGGGCTATGAAGCTTTCTTT. Amino acids: CATSDRQGYEAFF. The chain has TRBV24-1 and TRBJ1-1; 7 nucleotides agree with TRBD1. Germline V gene lookup returns CDR1 KGHDR and CDR2 SFDVKD. Losses at the gene ends were 4 bases for V and 7 bases for J; bases not matched to a gene: 5. The CDR3 contains 13 residues.

The V and J genes are TRBV2 and TRBJ1-1; D is unclear. This CDR3 has 14 residues. V was cut by 5 bases and J by 0 bases, with 10 bases left in between. The germline CDR1 and CDR2 sequences are SNHLY and FYNNEI. In DNA, the CDR3 is TGTGCCAGCAGTCACGGGAATTTGAACACTGAAGCTTTCTTT. Translated, it gives CASSHGNLNTEAFF.

The CDR3 region has the DNA TGTGCCAGCAGCCAAGCTCCCCACACAACCTACGAGCAGTACTTC. Protein: CASSQAPHTTYEQYF. The J gene is TRBJ2-7, the V gene TRBV3-1 (or the pseudogene TRBV3-2); D uncertain. CDR3 length: 15 amino acids. Trimming left V 1 base short and J 2 bases short, with 12 bases between. In germline, CDR1 is LGHDT, CDR2 YNNKEL (reference sequence).

This chain joins TRBV24-1 and TRBJ2-3; 10 bases align to TRBD2. The V gene end was trimmed by 0 bases and the J gene end by 5 bases; junction bases not matched to a gene: 10. The CDR3 has 18 amino acids. CDR1 is KGHDR, CDR2 SFDVKD, per germline. The CDR3 protein is CATSDLPTSGNEGDTQYF. The CDR3 nucleotides read TGTGCCACCAGTGATTTGCCTACTAGCGGGAATGAAGGAGATACGCAGTATTTT.

The table lists this clone with a count of one. J is TRBJ1-2 and V is TRBV28, with a tentative D call TRBD1 (5 bases). This CDR3 has 16 residues. V dropped 5 bases and J dropped 4 bases, with 20 bases sitting between them. The V gene's germline CDR1 is MDHEN and CDR2 SYDVKM. CDR3 sequence: CASSHKEAGTPYGYTF. In nucleotides, the CDR3 is TGTGCCAGCAGTCACAAGGAGGCGGGGACCCCCTATGGCTACACCTTC.

The chain joins TRBV12-3 or TRBV12-4 to TRBJ2-3; a weak D match, TRBD1 (5 bases). This CDR3 has 13 amino acids. The ends were cut back, 5 bases at V and 1 base at J, with 7 bases in the middle. The DNA of the CDR3 is TGTGCCAGCAGTATCAGGGGCACAGATACGCAGTATTTT. Its translation: CASSIRGTDTQYF.

V gene TRBV7-2 combines with J gene TRBJ2-1, with 11 bases fitting TRBD1. The J segment lost 3 bases and the V segment lost 5 bases, leaving 6 bases of the junction unmatched. This CDR3 has 16 residues. From germline, CDR1 is SGHTA and CDR2 FQGNSA. CDR3 sequence (DNA): TGTGCCAGCAGCCGGACCGGGACAGGGGGCTACAATGAGCAGTTCTTC. This codes for CASSRTGTGGYNEQFF. Full variable domain (remainder filled in from reference TRBV7-2 and TRBJ2-1): GAGVSQSPSNKVTEKGKDVELRCDPISGHTALYWYRQSLGQGLEFLIYFQGNSAPDKSGLPSDRFSAERTGGSVSTLTIQRTQQEDSAVYLCASSRTGTGGYNEQFFGPGTRLTVL.

The rearrangement joins TRBV27 to TRBJ1-1; no reliable D call. V lost 0 bases, J lost 5 bases, and 22 bases lay in between. Germline CDR1 and CDR2: MNHEY and SMNVEV (reference sequence). This CDR3 has 18 amino acids. The CDR3 loop is CASSLSYQLKGPGTEAFF. DNA for the CDR3: TGTGCCAGCAGTTTATCGTACCAATTAAAAGGGCCGGGGACTGAAGCTTTCTTT.

The chain combines TRBV7-2 with TRBJ2-7, with 11 bases aligning to TRBD2. V was clipped by 5 bases and J by 6 bases; unmatched bases: 3. Germline V lookup: CDR1 SGHTA, CDR2 FQGNSA. This CDR3 has 13 residues. The CDR3: CASSGLAGGEQYF. The CDR3 nucleotides read TGTGCCAGCAGCGGCCTAGCGGGAGGCGAGCAGTACTTC.

A few counts support this clone. V usage is TRBV5-5 and J usage is TRBJ1-1; 8 nucleotides line up with TRBD1. Germline CDR1 reads SGHKS; CDR2 reads YYEKEE (reference sequence). V lost 1 base to trimming and J lost 4 bases; unmatched junction nucleotides: 3. The CDR3 is made up of 14 amino acids. This CDR3 is CASSLTGGGTEAFF. DNA of the CDR3: TGTGCCAGCAGCTTGACAGGGGGAGGCACTGAAGCTTTCTTT.

V gene TRBV14 combines with J gene TRBJ2-7; D uncertain. The CDR3 sequence is 15 residues long. Trimming shortened V by 0 bases and J by 1 base, and 10 bases separated the two germline ends. Germline V gene sequence: CDR1 SGHDN, CDR2 FVKESK. The CDR3: CASSQDSIASYEQYF. The DNA of the CDR3 is TGTGCCAGCAGCCAAGACTCGATAGCTTCCTACGAGCAGTACTTC.

The chain couples TRBV27 to TRBJ2-1; the match to TRBD2 covers 14 bases. Germline lookup yields CDR1 MNHEY and CDR2 SMNVEV (reference sequence). The CDR3 spans 18 residues. Germline trimming cut 5 bases from V and 0 bases from J; bases unmatched to any gene: 6. The CDR3 region has the DNA TGTGCCAGCAGTCATATGGGGACTAGCGGGAGCTCCTACAATGAGCAGTTCTTC. Residues: CASSHMGTSGSSYNEQFF.

J is TRBJ2-3 and V is TRBV3-1 (or the pseudogene TRBV3-2), with 8 positions matching TRBD2. This CDR3 has 15 amino acids. The J segment lost 0 bases and the V segment lost 3 bases, leaving 2 bases of the junction unmatched. Germline V lookup: CDR1 LGHDT, CDR2 YNNKEL (reference sequence). In nucleotides, the CDR3 is TGTGCCAGCAGCCACGGGGGGGCTAGCACAGATACGCAGTATTTT. Amino acid sequence: CASSHGGASTDTQYF.

V and J are TRBV19 and TRBJ1-1; tentatively, D is TRBD1 (5 bases). This CDR3 has 15 residues. Germline CDR1 reads LNHDA; CDR2 reads SQIVND (reference sequence). V lost 3 bases and J 1 base, leaving 12 bases between the germline ends. The CDR3 bases are TGTGCCAGTAGTATCTCGGGGGGGGAGAACACTGAAGCTTTCTTT. Protein: CASSISGGENTEAFF.